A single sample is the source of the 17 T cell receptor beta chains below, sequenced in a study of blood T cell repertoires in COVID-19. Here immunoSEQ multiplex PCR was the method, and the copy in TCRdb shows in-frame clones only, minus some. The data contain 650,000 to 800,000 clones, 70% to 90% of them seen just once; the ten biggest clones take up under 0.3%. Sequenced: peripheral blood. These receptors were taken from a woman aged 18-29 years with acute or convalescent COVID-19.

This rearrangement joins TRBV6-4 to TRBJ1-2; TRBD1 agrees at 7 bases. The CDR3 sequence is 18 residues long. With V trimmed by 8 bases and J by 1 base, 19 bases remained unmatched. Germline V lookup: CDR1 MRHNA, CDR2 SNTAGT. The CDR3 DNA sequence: TGTGCCAGCGTCCGCGACAGGGCTAGAAACAGCAATAACTATGGCTACACCTTC. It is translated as CASVRDRARNSNNYGYTF.

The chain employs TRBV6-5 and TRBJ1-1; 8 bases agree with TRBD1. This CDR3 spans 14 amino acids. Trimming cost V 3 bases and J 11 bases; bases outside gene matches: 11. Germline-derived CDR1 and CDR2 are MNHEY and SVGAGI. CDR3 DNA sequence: TGTGCCAGCAGTTATTCCGGGACAGGAGGACGGGCTTTCTTT. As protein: CASSYSGTGGRAFF.

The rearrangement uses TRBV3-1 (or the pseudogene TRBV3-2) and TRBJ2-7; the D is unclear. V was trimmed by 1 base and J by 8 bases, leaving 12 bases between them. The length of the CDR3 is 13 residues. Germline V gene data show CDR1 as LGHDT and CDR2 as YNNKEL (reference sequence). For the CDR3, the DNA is TGTGCCAGCAGCCAAGTTAACCCTATCAAGCAGTACTTC. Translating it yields CASSQVNPIKQYF.

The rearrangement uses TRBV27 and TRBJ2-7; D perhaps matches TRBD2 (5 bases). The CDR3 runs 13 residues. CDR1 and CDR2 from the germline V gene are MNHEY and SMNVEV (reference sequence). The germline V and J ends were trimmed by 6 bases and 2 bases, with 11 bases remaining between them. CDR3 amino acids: CASRSLGTYEQYF. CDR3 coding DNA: TGTGCCAGCAGGAGCCTCGGGACCTACGAGCAGTACTTC.

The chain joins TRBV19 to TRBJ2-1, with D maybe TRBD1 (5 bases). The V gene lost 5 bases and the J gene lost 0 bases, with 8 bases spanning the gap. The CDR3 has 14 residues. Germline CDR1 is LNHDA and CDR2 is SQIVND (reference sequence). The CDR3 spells CASSATGSYNEQFF. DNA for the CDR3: TGTGCCAGTAGTGCCACAGGCTCCTACAATGAGCAGTTCTTC.

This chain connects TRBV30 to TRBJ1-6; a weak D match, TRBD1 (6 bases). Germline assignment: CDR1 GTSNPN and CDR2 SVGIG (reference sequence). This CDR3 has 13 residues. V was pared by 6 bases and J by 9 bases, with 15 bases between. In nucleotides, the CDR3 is TGTGCCTGTCCCCGACAGGTTGGTTCACCCCTCCACTTT. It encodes CACPRQVGSPLHF.

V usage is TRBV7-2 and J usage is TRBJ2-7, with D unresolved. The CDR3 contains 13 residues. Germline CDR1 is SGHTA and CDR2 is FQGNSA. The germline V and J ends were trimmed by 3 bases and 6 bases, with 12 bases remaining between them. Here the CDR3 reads CASSFGRVSEQYF. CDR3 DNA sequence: TGTGCCAGCAGCTTCGGCCGGGTCTCCGAGCAGTACTTC.

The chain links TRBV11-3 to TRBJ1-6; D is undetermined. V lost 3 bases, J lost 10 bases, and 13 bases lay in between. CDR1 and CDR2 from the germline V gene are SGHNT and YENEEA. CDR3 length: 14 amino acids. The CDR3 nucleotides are TGTGCCAGCAGCTTGGGGAGGCCAGGATCACCCCTCCACTTT. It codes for CASSLGRPGSPLHF.

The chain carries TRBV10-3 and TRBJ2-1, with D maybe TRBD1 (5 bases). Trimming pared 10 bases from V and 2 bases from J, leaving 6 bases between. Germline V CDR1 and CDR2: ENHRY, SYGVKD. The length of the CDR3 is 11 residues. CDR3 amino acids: CATGPYNEQFF. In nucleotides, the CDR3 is TGTGCCACAGGGCCCTACAATGAGCAGTTCTTC.

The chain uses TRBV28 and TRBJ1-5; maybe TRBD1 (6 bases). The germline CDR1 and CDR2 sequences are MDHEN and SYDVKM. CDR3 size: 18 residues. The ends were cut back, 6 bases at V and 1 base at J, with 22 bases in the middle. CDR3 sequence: CASSPTGISGMSNQPQHF. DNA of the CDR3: TGTGCCAGCAGCCCCACAGGGATATCGGGGATGAGCAATCAGCCCCAGCATTTT. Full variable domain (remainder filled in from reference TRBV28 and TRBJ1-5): DVKVTQSSRYLVKRTGEKVFLECVQDMDHENMFWYRQDPGLGLRLIYFSYDVKMKEKGDIPEGYSVSREKKERFSLILESASTNQTSMYLCASSPTGISGMSNQPQHFGDGTRLSIL.

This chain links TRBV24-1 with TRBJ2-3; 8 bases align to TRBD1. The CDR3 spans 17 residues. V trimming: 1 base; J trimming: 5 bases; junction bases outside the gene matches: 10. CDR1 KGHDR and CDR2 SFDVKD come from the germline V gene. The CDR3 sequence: CATSDFSPGQGLDTQYF. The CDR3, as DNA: TGTGCCACCAGTGATTTTTCCCCCGGACAGGGCCTAGATACGCAGTATTTT.

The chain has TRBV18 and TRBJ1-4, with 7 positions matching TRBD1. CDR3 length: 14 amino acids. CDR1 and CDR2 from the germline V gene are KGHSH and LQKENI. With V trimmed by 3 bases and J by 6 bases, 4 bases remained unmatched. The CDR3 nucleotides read TGTGCCAGCTCACCTCGCCAGGGGGATGAAAAACTGTTTTTT. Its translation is CASSPRQGDEKLFF.

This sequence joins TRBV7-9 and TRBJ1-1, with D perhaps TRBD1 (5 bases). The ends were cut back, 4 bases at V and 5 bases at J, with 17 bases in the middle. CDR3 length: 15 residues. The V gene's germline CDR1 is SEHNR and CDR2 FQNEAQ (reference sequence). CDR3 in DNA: TGTGCCAGCAGCTCTATGTTGTCAGGGAGGACTGAAGCTTTCTTT. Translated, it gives CASSSMLSGRTEAFF.

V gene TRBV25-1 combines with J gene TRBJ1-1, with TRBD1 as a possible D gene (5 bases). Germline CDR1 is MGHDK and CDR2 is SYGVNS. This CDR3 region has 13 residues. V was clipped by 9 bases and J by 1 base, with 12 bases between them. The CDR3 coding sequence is TGTGCCAGTTCTGACCAGGGGAACACTGAAGCTTTCTTT. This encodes CASSDQGNTEAFF. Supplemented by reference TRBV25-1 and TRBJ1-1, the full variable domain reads EADIYQTPRYLVIGTGKKITLECSQTMGHDKMYWYQQDPGMELHLIHYSYGVNSTEKGDLSSESTVSRIRTEHFPLTLESARPSHTSQYLCASSDQGNTEAFFGQGTRLTVV.

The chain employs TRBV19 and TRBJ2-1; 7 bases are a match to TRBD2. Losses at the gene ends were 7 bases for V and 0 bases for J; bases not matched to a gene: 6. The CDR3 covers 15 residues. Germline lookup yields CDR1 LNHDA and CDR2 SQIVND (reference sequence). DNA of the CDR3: TGTGCCAGTACAACTAGCGCGGGCTCCTACAATGAGCAGTTCTTC. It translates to CASTTSAGSYNEQFF.

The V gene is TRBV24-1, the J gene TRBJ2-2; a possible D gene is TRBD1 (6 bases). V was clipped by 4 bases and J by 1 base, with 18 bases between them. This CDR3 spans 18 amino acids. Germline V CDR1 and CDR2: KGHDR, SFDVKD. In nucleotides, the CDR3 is TGTGCCACCAGTGAATCCAGGGGAACCATTCGGAACACCGGGGAGCTGTTTTTT. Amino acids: CATSESRGTIRNTGELFF.

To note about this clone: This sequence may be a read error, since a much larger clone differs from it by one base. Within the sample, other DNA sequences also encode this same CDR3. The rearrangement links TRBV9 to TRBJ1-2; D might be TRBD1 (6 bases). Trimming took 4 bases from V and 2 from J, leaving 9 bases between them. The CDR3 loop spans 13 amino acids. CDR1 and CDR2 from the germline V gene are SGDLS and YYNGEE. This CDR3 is CASSRTGNYGYTF. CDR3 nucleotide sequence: TGTGCCAGCAGCCGTACAGGGAACTATGGCTACACCTTC. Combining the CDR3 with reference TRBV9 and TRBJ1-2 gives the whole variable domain DSGVTQTPKHLITATGQRVTLRCSPRSGDLSVYWYQQSLDQGLQFLIQYYNGEERAKGNILERFSAQQFPDLHSELNLSSLELGDSALYFCASSRTGNYGYTFGSGTRLTVV.